This is a list of T cell receptor beta chains from one sample in a study of blood T cells in healthy people across ages. TCRdb reanalysed the 5' RACE reads using MiXCR and keeps one entry per CDR3 protein. The sample holds fewer than 1.5 million distinct CDR3 sequences, about 43% seen once. Sequencing input: blood. The source of these receptors is a woman aged 18-29 years in good health. CDR3s include the opening cysteine and the closing phenylalanine or tryptophan. The D gene is left open where the match is weak. Only part of the rows carry a size: once, few, many, or a class if the clone is expanded.

clone_size	v_call	d_call	j_call	cdr3_aa	cdr3_nt
few	TRBV20-1	TRBD1	TRBJ1-5	CSASPTGVGFQPQHF	TGCAGTGCTAGCCCGACAGGGGTAGGGTTTCAGCCCCAGCATTTT
once	TRBV9	TRBD2	TRBJ2-3	CASSVGASGDITDTQYF	TGTGCCAGCAGCGTAGGGGCTAGCGGGGACATCACAGATACGCAGTATTTT
NA	TRBV20-1	NA	TRBJ2-3	CSARSPGRSTDTQYF	TGCAGTGCTAGATCCCCCGGTCGAAGCACAGATACGCAGTATTTT
few	TRBV30	NA	TRBJ2-1	CAWGTGPEPYNEQFF	TGTGCCTGGGGAACAGGGCCCGAACCCTACAATGAGCAGTTCTTC
NA	TRBV7-6	TRBD2	TRBJ2-3	CASSPRAGGSPDTQYF	TGTGCCAGCAGCCCCCGAGCGGGAGGGAGCCCAGATACGCAGTATTTT
NA	TRBV20-1	TRBD1	TRBJ1-5	CSARDRGLSNQPQHF	TGCAGTGCTCGGGACAGGGGTCTGTCCAATCAGCCCCAGCATTTT
once	TRBV27	TRBD2	TRBJ2-7	CASSEPGTIPYEQYF	TGTGCCAGCAGCGAACCCGGGACTATCCCCTACGAGCAGTACTTC
few	TRBV20-1	NA	TRBJ2-3	CSAQRSLGSTDTQYF	TGCAGTGCGCAAAGGTCCCTGGGTAGCACAGATACGCAGTATTTT
many	TRBV5-1	NA	TRBJ2-2	CASTLGEAGTGELFF	TGCGCCAGCACCCTCGGGGAAGCGGGCACCGGGGAGCTGTTTTTT
NA	TRBV12-3/TRBV12-4	NA	TRBJ2-7	CAIGESPTGEQYF	TGTGCCATAGGGGAAAGTCCTACCGGCGAGCAGTACTTC
NA	TRBV20-1	NA	TRBJ2-1	CSAIRAEKGSEQFF	TGCAGTGCTATTAGGGCAGAAAAAGGGAGTGAGCAGTTCTTC
few	TRBV20-1	NA	TRBJ2-1	CSAAGVYRNYNEQFF	TGCAGTGCTGCCGGGGTTTACCGGAACTACAATGAGCAGTTCTTC
few	TRBV9	NA	TRBJ2-1	CASSVVSSPVEQFF	TGTGCCAGCAGCGTAGTTAGCAGCCCTGTTGAGCAGTTCTTC